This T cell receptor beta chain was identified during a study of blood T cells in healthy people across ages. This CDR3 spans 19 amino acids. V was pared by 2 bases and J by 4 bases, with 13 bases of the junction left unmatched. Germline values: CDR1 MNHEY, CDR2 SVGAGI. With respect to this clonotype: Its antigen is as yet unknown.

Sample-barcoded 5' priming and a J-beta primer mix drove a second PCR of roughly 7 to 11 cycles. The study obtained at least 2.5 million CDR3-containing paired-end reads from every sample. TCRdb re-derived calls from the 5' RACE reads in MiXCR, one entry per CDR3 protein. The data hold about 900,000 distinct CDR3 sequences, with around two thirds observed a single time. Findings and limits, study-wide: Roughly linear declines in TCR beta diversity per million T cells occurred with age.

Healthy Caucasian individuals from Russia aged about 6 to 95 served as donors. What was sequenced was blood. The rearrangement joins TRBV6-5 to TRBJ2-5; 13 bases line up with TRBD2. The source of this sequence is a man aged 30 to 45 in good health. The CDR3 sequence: CASSYRRLAGGGSGETQYF. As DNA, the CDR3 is TGTGCCAGCAGTTACCGTCGACTAGCGGGGGGTGGATCCGGAGAGACCCAGTACTTC.